The source of this T cell receptor beta chain is a study of cytomegalovirus exposure and HLA in healthy donors (dated 2017 in TCRdb). Regarding the complete study: A later analysis indicated that the 120 validation repertoires were generated on the platform also employed for the roughly 720 repertoires of the first cohort. The study aimed to test whether signatures of past pathogen exposure could be identified by cataloging public T cell receptors. Besides the first cohort of 666 subjects, a separate validation cohort made up of 120 different subjects was used. High-throughput TCR immunosequencing, statistical association of individual TCRs with disease status, and machine learning were combined to predict cytomegalovirus infection status.

Libraries were prepared through the immunoSEQ multiplex PCR assay. Turning to the authors' computational methods: A statistical classification framework was built to diagnose cytomegalovirus status from the catalog of TCR beta chain sequences. The immuneACCESS repertoire file appears here via TCRdb, limited to in-frame rearrangements. These files lack a portion of the clones; in checked studies, under half of the deficit traces to unresolved V genes, and the cause of the others is not known. Clone size and the V and J calls come from that table; the DNA yielded D and trimming. For this sample the table gives about 280,000 clones, of which approximately 88% were detected only once. Of the sample, about 0.86% is held by the ten largest clones. A distance of 17 bases separates the germline ends of V and J, which lose 0 bases and 2 bases respectively. Including the terminal cysteine and phenylalanine, the CDR3 comprises 17 residues. Only CDR3 DNA remains: 51 bases, in frame from the first base. Reading the germline V gene gives CDR1 SNHLY and CDR2 FYNNEI.

General findings and caveats noted by the study authors: In vitro tests confirmed that a few of the cytomegalovirus-associated TCR beta chains recognize cytomegalovirus antigens. Cytomegalovirus status was reported to be diagnosed by the classifier with high specificity and sensitivity in both the original and validation cohorts. It was suggested by the authors that the approach could potentially be generalized to other disease states and immunological phenotypes. While some public TCRs were present in many individuals, most TCR sequences turned up only very rarely across donors. Of the cluster scores, roughly 93% were above 0 in a later analysis, which found that TCRs clustered in the first cohort also tended to co-occur in the roughly 130 validation repertoires. All 130 or so repertoires were used to score co-occurrence in the validation cohort in a later analysis, because that analysis had no HLA typing for the cohort. A total of 164 TCR beta chains were listed by the study as associated with cytomegalovirus.

Comments on this clone: Its antigen remains unidentified. No base-level quality is on record; no much larger clone is a single base apart.

The donors belonged to the validation cohort of approximately 130 subjects, which was separate from the roughly 680-subject first cohort. The source material was PBMCs. The V gene is TRBV2 and the J gene is TRBJ2-7; TRBD2 might be the D gene, on 5 matching bases. This clonotype was obtained from a woman younger than 30 in good health and CMV-seronegative. The DNA sequence is TGTGCCAGCAGTGAAGCTTATTCGGGGTTGGTCGCCTACGAGCAGTACTTC. It translates to CASSEAYSGLVAYEQYF.